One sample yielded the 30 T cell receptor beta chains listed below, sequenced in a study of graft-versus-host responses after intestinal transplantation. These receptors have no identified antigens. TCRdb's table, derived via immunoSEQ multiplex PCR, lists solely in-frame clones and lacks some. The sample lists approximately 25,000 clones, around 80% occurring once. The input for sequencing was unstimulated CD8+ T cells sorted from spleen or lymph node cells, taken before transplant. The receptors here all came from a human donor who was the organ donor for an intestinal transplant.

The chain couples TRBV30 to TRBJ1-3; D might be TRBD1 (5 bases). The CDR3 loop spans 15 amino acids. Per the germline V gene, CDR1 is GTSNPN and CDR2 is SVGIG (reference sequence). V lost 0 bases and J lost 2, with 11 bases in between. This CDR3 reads CAWSVLMGAGNTIYF. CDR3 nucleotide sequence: TGTGCCTGGAGTGTACTAATGGGGGCTGGAAACACCATATATTTT.

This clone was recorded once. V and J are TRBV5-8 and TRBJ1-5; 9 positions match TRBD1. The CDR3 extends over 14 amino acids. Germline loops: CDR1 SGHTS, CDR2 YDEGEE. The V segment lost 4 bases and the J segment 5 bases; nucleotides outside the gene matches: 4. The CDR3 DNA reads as TGTGCCAGCAGCCTCCGGGACAGGGATCAGCCCCAGCATTTT. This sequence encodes CASSLRDRDQPQHF.

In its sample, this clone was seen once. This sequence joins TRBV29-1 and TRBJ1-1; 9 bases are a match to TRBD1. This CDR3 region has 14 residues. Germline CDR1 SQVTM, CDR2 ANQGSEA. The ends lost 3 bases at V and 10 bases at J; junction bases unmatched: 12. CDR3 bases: TGCAGCGTTGAGAGATTCGACAGGGGGAAATCAGCTTTCTTT. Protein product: CSVERFDRGKSAFF.

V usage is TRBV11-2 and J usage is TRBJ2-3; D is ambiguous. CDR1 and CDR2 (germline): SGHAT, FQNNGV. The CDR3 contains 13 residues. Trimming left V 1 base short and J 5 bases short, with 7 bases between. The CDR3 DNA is TGTGCCAGCAGCTTAGGCCCCCAAGATACGCAGTATTTT. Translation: CASSLGPQDTQYF.

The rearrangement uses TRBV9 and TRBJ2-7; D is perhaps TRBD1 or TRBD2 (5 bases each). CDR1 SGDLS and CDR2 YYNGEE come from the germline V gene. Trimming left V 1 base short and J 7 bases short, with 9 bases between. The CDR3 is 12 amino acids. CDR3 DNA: TGTGCCAGCAGCGTACGGGGCGGGGAGCAGTACTTC. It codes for CASSVRGGEQYF.

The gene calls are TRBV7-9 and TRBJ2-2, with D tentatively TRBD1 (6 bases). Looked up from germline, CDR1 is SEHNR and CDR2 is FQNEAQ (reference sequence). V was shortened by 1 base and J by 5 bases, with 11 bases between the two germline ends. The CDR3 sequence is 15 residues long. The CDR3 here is CASSLVGGRTGELFF. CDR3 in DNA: TGTGCCAGCAGCTTAGTAGGGGGAAGGACCGGGGAGCTGTTTTTT.

The DNA of the CDR3 is TGCGCCAGCAGCCAAGATCGGCAGTCTTTCCTCTATGGCTACACCTTC. The encoded protein is CASSQDRQSFLYGYTF. V and J are TRBV4-1 and TRBJ1-2; D unresolved. Germline values: CDR1 MGHRA, CDR2 YSYEKL. Deletions cut 0 bases from V and 4 bases from J, with 15 bases between. CDR3 length equals 16 residues.

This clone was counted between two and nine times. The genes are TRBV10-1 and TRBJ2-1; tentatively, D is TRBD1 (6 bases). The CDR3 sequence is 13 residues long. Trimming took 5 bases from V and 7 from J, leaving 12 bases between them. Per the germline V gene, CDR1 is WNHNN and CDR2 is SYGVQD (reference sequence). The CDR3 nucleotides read TGCGCCAGCAGTAACAACAGGGAAAATGAGCAGTTCTTC. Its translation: CASSNNRENEQFF.

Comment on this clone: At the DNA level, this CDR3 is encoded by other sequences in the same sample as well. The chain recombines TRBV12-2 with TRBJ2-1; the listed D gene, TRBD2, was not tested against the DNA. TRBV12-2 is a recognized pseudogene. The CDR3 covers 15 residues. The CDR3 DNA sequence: TGTGCAAGTCGCCCCCCTAGCGGCCCTTACAATGAGCAGTTCTTC. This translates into CASRPPSGPYNEQFF.

The CDR3: CASSDSGGQDNEQFF. The CDR3 DNA sequence: TGTGCCAGCAGTGATAGCGGGGGGCAGGACAATGAGCAGTTCTTC. J is TRBJ2-1 and V is TRBV2; TRBD2 matches at 10 bases. With V trimmed by 3 bases and J by 5 bases, 4 bases remained unmatched. The germline V gene has CDR1 SNHLY and CDR2 FYNNEI. The CDR3 covers 15 residues.

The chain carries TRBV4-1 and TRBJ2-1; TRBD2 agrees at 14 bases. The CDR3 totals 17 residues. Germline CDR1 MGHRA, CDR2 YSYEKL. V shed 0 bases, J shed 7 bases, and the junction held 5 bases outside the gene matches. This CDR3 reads CASSQDQTSGRGNEQFF. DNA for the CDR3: TGCGCCAGCAGCCAAGACCAGACTAGCGGGAGGGGGAATGAGCAGTTCTTC.

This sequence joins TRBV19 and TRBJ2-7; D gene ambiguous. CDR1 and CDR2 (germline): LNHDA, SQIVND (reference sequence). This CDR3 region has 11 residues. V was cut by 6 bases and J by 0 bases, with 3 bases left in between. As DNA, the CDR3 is TGTGCCAGTAGGAGCTCCTACGAGCAGTACTTC. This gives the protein CASRSSYEQYF. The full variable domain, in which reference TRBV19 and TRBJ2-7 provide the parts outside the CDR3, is DGGITQSPKYLFRKEGQNVTLSCEQNLNHDAMYWYRQDPGQGLRLIYYSQIVNDFQKGDIAEGYSVSREKKESFPLTVTSAQKNPTAFYLCASRSSYEQYFGPGTRLTVT.

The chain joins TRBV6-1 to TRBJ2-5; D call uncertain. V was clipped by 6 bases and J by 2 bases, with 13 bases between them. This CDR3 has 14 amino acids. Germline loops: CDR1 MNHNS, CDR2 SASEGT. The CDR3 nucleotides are TGTGCCAGCAGAGTGGGCCGCAAGCAAGAGACCCAGTACTTC. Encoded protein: CASRVGRKQETQYF.

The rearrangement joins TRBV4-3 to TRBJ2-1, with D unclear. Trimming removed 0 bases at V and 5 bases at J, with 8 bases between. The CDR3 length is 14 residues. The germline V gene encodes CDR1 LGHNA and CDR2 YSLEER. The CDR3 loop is CASSQDSTDNEQFF. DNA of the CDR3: TGCGCCAGCAGCCAAGATTCCACAGACAATGAGCAGTTCTTC.

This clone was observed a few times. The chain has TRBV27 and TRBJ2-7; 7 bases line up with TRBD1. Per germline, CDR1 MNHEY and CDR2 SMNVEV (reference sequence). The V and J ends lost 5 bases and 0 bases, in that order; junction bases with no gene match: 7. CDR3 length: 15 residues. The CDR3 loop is CASSPRQGASYEQYF. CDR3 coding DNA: TGTGCCAGCAGTCCAAGACAGGGAGCCTCCTACGAGCAGTACTTC.

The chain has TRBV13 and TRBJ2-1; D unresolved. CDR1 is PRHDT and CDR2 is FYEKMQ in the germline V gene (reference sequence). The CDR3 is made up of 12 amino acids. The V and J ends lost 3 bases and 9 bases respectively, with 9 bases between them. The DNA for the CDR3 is TGTGCCAGCAGCTTCGTAAGGAGTGAGCAGTTCTTC. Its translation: CASSFVRSEQFF.

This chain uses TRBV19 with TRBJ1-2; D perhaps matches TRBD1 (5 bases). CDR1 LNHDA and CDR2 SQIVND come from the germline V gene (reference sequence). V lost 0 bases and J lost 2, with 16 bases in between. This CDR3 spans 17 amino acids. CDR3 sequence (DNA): TGTGCCAGTAGTATAGATCAACGGGACCCTGGAAACTATGGCTACACCTTC. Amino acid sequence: CASSIDQRDPGNYGYTF.

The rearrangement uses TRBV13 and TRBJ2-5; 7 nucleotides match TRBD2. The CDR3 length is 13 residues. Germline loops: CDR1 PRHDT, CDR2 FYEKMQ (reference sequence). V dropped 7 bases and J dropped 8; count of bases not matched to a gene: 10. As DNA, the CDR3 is TGTGCCAGCACGGGCCATGGGGGGGACACCCAGTACTTC. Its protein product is CASTGHGGDTQYF.

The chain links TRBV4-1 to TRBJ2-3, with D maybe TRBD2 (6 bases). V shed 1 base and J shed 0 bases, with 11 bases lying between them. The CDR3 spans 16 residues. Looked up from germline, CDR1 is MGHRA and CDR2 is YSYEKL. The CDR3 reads CASSQGHSGSTDTQYF. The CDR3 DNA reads TGCGCCAGCAGCCAAGGGCATAGCGGCAGCACAGATACGCAGTATTTT.

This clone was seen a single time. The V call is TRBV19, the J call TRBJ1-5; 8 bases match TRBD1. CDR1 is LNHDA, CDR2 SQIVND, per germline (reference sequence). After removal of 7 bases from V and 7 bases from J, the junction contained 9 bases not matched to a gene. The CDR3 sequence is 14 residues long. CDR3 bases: TGTGCCAGTAACTGGCAGGGGGCGCGACAGCCCCAGCATTTT. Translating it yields CASNWQGARQPQHF.

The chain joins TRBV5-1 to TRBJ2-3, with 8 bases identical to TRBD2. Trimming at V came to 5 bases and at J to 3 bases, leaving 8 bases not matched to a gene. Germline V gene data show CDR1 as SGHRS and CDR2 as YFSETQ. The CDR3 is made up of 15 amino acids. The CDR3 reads CASRREAGATDTQYF. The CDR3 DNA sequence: TGCGCCAGCAGGCGGGAAGCGGGGGCTACAGATACGCAGTATTTT.

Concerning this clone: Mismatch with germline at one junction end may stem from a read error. The CDR3 loop is CARSVWAGGLEATDTQYF. Here the CDR3 DNA reads TGTGCCCGCAGCGTGTGGGCGGGGGGGCTCGAGGCCACAGATACGCAGTATTTT. The chain uses TRBV9 and TRBJ2-3; TRBD2 aligns across 9 bases. CDR3 length: 18 amino acids. Germline V gene data show CDR1 as SGDLS and CDR2 as YYNGEE.

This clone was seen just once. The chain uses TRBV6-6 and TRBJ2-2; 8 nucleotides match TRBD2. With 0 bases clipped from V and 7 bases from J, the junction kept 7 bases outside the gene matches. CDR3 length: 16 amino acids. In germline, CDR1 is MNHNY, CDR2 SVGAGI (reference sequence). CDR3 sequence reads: CASSYSTSAGGGELFF. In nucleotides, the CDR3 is TGTGCCAGCAGTTACTCGACTAGCGCTGGGGGCGGGGAGCTGTTTTTT.

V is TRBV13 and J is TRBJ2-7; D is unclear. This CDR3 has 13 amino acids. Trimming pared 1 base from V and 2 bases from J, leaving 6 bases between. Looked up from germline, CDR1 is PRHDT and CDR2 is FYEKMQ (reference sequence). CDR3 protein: CASSLDGAYEQYF. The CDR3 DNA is TGTGCCAGCAGCTTAGATGGGGCCTACGAGCAGTACTTC.

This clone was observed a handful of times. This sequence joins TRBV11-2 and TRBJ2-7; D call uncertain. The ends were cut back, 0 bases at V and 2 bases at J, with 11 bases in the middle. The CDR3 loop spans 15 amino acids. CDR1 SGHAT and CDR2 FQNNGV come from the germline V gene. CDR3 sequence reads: CASSLDFRMTYEQYF. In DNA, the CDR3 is TGTGCCAGCAGCTTAGACTTTAGGATGACCTACGAGCAGTACTTC.

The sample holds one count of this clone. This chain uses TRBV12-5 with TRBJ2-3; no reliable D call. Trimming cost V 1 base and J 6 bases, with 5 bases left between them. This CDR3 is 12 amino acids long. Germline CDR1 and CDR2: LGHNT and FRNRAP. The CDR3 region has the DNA TGTGCTAGTGGTTTGGGCGCCGATACGCAGTATTTT. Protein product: CASGLGADTQYF.

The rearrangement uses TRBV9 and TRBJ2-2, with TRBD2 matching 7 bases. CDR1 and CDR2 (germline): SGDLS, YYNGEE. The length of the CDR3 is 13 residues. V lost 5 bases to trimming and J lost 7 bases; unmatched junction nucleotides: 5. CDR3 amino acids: CASSTGGGGELFF. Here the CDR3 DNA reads TGTGCCAGCAGTACGGGGGGTGGCGGGGAGCTGTTTTTT.

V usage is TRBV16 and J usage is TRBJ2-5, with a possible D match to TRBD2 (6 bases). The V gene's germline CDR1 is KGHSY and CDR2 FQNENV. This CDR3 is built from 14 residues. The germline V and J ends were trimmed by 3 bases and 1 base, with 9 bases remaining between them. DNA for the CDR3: TGTGCCAGCAGCCAGGGCGGGACCCAAGAGACCCAGTACTTC. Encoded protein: CASSQGGTQETQYF.

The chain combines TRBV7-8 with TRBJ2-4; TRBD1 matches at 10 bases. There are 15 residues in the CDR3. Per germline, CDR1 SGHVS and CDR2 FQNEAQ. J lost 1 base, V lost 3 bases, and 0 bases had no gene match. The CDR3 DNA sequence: TGTGCCAGCAGCTTGGGACAGGGGGCCAAAAACATTCAGTACTTC. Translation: CASSLGQGAKNIQYF.

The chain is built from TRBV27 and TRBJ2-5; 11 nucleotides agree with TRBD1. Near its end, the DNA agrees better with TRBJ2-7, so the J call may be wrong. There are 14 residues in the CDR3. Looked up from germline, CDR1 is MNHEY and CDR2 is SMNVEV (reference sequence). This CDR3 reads CASTPGQGAYEQYF. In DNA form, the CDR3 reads TGTGCCAGCACCCCGGGACAGGGGGCCTACGAGCAGTACTTC.